This is a list of T cell receptor beta chains from one sample in a study of shared clonotypes between healthy human individuals. The method was immunoSEQ multiplex PCR; TCRdb's version includes in-frame clones alone and lacks a portion of them. The sample yields a few million clones, around 90% seen once. The source material was naive CD4+ T cells sorted from blood. The receptors originated from a man younger than 30 in good health. The CDR3 runs from the conserved cysteine through the conserved F or W. The order of the fields is V gene, clone size, J gene, D gene, CDR3 protein, CDR3 DNA. D genes are given only for firm matches. Clone size is stated in some rows and not others, as once, few, many or a class when expanded.

>TRBV29-1|NA|TRBJ2-3|TRBD2
CSVGLAGTDTQYF
TGCAGCGTTGGACTAGCGGGCACAGATACGCAGTATTTT
>TRBV7-2|NA|TRBJ2-5|NA
CASSLGRQAYGETQYF
TGTGCCAGCAGCTTAGGGAGGCAGGCTTATGGAGAGACCCAGTACTTC
>TRBV5-4|NA|TRBJ2-5|NA
CASSFTRQETQYF
TGTGCCAGCAGCTTTACGAGACAAGAGACCCAGTACTTC
>TRBV9|NA|TRBJ1-6|NA
CASSAQQEYNSPLHF
TGTGCCAGCAGCGCCCAACAGGAGTATAATTCACCCCTCCACTTT
>TRBV30|NA|TRBJ1-4|TRBD1
CAWSVLLGQGEKLFF
TGTGCCTGGAGTGTACTGTTGGGACAGGGCGAGAAACTGTTTTTT
>TRBV19|NA|TRBJ2-3|NA
CASSSGGGTTDTQYF
TGTGCCAGTAGTTCGGGGGGCGGGACCACAGATACGCAGTATTTT
>TRBV5-1|NA|TRBJ2-2|NA
CASSLGSAHTGELFF
TGCGCCAGCAGCTTGGGAAGCGCCCACACCGGGGAGCTGTTTTTT
>TRBV9|NA|TRBJ1-5|NA
CASSGRWGAGHF
TGTGCCAGCAGCGGCCGATGGGGGGCCGGGCATTTT
>TRBV5-1|NA|TRBJ2-7|NA
CASSFSQGSYEQYF
TGCGCCAGCAGCTTTTCCCAGGGATCCTACGAGCAGTACTTC
>TRBV2|NA|TRBJ1-3|NA
CASSVGLLNSGNTIYF
TGTGCCAGCAGCGTGGGACTGCTTAACTCTGGAAACACCATATATTTT
>TRBV10-2|NA|TRBJ2-7|NA
CASSEFRAGLGYEQYF
TGCGCCAGCAGTGAGTTCCGTGCGGGCTTGGGCTACGAGCAGTACTTC
>TRBV6-5|few|TRBJ2-5|NA
CASSYSGETQYF
TGTGCCAGCAGTTACTCTGGGGAGACCCAGTACTTC
>TRBV6-6|NA|TRBJ2-2|NA
CASGFSGGKGGELFF
TGTGCCAGCGGTTTTAGTGGGGGAAAAGGCGGGGAGCTGTTTTTT
>TRBV6-6|NA|TRBJ1-3|NA
CASSYLGISAGNTIYF
TGTGCCAGCAGTTACCTTGGTATATCGGCCGGAAACACCATATATTTT
>TRBV7-2|once|TRBJ1-3|NA
CASSFGAGLVIRGGNTIYF
TGTGCCAGCAGCTTTGGGGCGGGACTGGTCATACGAGGTGGAAACACCATATATTTT
>TRBV7-9|NA|TRBJ2-7|NA
CASGESDSAYEQYF
TGTGCCAGCGGGGAGTCGGACAGTGCGTACGAGCAGTACTTC
>TRBV27|NA|TRBJ2-3|NA
CASSFLGGGISTDTQYF
TGTGCCAGCAGTTTTTTGGGGGGGGGCATAAGCACAGATACGCAGTATTTT
>TRBV5-6|NA|TRBJ1-1|TRBD1
CASSFLDRENTEAFF
TGTGCCAGCAGCTTTTTGGACAGGGAGAACACTGAAGCTTTCTTT
>TRBV5-4|NA|TRBJ2-4|NA
CASSPGAGKNIQYF
TGTGCCAGCAGCCCGGGGGCTGGCAAAAACATTCAGTACTTC
>TRBV6-6|NA|TRBJ1-2|TRBD1
CASRAGTGNGYTF
TGTGCCAGCAGAGCCGGGACAGGGAATGGCTACACCTTC
>TRBV27|once|TRBJ2-3|NA
CASRTGLGSTDTQYF
TGTGCCAGCCGAACGGGGCTAGGTAGCACAGATACGCAGTATTTT
>TRBV25-1|NA|TRBJ2-3|TRBD2
CASRRGDTQYF
TGTGCCAGCAGGCGGGGGGATACGCAGTATTTT
>TRBV7-8|NA|TRBJ2-7|TRBD2
CASSLREGRNYEQYF
TGTGCCAGCAGCTTAAGGGAGGGGAGAAATTACGAGCAGTACTTC
>TRBV30|once|TRBJ1-2|NA
CAWSPTDYGYTF
TGTGCCTGGAGTCCTACAGACTATGGCTACACCTTC
>TRBV2|NA|TRBJ2-3|NA
CASAQGVGDTQYF
TGTGCCTCAGCCCAGGGCGTAGGGGATACGCAGTATTTT
>TRBV9|NA|TRBJ1-1|NA
CASSVGGRNTEAFF
TGTGCCAGCAGCGTAGGGGGACGGAACACTGAAGCTTTCTTT
>TRBV9|NA|TRBJ2-7|TRBD1
CASSVLGQGNEQYF
TGTGCCAGCAGCGTCTTGGGACAGGGCAACGAGCAGTACTTC
>TRBV5-4|NA|TRBJ2-2|NA
CASSLGGGANTGELFF
TGTGCCAGCAGCTTGGGTGGGGGCGCGAACACCGGGGAGCTGTTTTTT
>TRBV30|once|TRBJ2-3|TRBD2
CACSGGGANFADTQYF
TGTGCCTGCTCCGGCGGGGGGGCCAATTTCGCAGATACGCAGTATTTT
>TRBV19|NA|TRBJ2-7|NA
CASSIAQSYEQYF
TGTGCCAGTAGTATCGCGCAGTCCTACGAGCAGTACTTC
>TRBV7-9|NA|TRBJ1-6|TRBD1
CASSSGAGTGKNSPLHF
TGTGCCAGCAGCTCGGGGGCCGGGACAGGGAAAAATTCACCCCTCCACTTT
>TRBV19|NA|TRBJ1-2|TRBD1
CASTPGTGNYGYTF
TGTGCCAGTACCCCAGGGACAGGGAACTATGGCTACACCTTC
>TRBV7-9|NA|TRBJ2-5|TRBD2
CASSLAAGGFLYQETQYF
TGTGCCAGCAGCTTAGCGGCGGGGGGTTTTTTGTACCAAGAGACCCAGTACTTC
>TRBV27|NA|TRBJ2-7|TRBD2
CASSLSGTSPSEQYF
TGTGCCAGCAGTCTCTCCGGGACTAGCCCTTCCGAGCAGTACTTC
>TRBV5-4|NA|TRBJ2-7|TRBD1
CASSRQGAGEQYF
TGTGCCAGCAGCCGACAGGGGGCGGGAGAGCAGTACTTC
>TRBV6-1|NA|TRBJ2-3|TRBD1
CASRSGQGLTDTQYF
TGTGCCAGCAGGAGCGGACAGGGCCTTACAGATACGCAGTATTTT
>TRBV5-1|NA|TRBJ2-1|NA
CASSSSGPANYNEQFF
TGCGCCAGCAGCTCGTCCGGGCCCGCGAACTACAATGAGCAGTTCTTC
>TRBV19|NA|TRBJ2-5|TRBD1
CASSSGGRETQYF
TGTGCCAGTAGTTCAGGGGGCCGAGAGACCCAGTACTTC
>TRBV7-8|NA|TRBJ2-2|NA
CASSLEGTGELFF
TGTGCCAGCAGCTTGGAAGGAACCGGGGAGCTGTTTTTT
>TRBV27|once|TRBJ2-7|TRBD1
CASSISPYRGRPYEQYF
TGTGCCAGCAGTATCTCCCCTTACAGGGGGCGGCCCTACGAGCAGTACTTC
>TRBV4-1|NA|TRBJ2-5|NA
CASSQDWGPGTQYF
TGCGCCAGCAGCCAAGATTGGGGACCAGGGACCCAGTACTTC
>TRBV5-1|NA|TRBJ1-5|NA
CASSLGALQGNQPQHF
TGCGCCAGCAGCTTGGGGGCCTTACAAGGGAATCAGCCCCAGCATTTT
>TRBV28|NA|TRBJ1-1|TRBD1
CASSRHRGMNTEAFF
TGTGCCAGCAGTCGCCACAGGGGCATGAACACTGAAGCTTTCTTT
>TRBV7-2|NA|TRBJ2-7|NA
CASSFWGSSSYEQYF
TGTGCCAGCAGCTTTTGGGGGTCCTCCTCCTACGAGCAGTACTTC
>TRBV6-5|NA|TRBJ1-2|NA
CASSYSWRVNYGYTF
TGTGCCAGCAGTTACTCTTGGCGGGTTAATTATGGCTACACCTTC
>TRBV25-1|NA|TRBJ2-2|NA
CASIGGRVTGELFF
TGTGCCAGCATCGGGGGGCGGGTCACCGGGGAGCTGTTTTTT
>TRBV5-1|NA|TRBJ2-1|NA
CASSLRSGGARNEQFF
TGCGCCAGCAGCTTACGATCGGGGGGCGCTCGAAATGAGCAGTTCTTC
>TRBV5-1|once|TRBJ1-3|NA
CASSLRGGGNTIYF
TGCGCCAGCAGCTTGAGGGGGGGTGGAAACACCATATATTTT